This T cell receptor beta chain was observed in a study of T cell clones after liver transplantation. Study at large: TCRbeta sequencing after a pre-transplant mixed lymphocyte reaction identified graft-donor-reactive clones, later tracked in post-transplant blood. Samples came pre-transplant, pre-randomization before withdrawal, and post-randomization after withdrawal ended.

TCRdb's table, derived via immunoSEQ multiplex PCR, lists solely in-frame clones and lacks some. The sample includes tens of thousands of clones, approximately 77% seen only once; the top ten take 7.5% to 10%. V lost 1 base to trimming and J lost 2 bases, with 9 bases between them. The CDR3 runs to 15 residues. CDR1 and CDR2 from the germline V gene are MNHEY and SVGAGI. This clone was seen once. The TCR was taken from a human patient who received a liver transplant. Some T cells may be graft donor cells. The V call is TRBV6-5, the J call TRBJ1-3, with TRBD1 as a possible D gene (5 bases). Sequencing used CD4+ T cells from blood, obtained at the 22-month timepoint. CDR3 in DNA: TGTGCCAGCAGTTACTATGGCAGGGCTGGAAACACCATATATTTT. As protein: CASSYYGRAGNTIYF.